The 21 T cell receptor beta chains in this list originate from one sample, sequenced in a study of beta chain features in type 1 diabetes. Their recognized antigens are unknown. Whole-study findings and limits: Moderate yet significant TCRB CDR3 shortening was seen in Type 1 diabetes patients in all four CD4+ subsets.

The study reverse transcribed the entire isolated RNA, so it sequenced expressed TCRB transcripts. This table comes from immunoSEQ multiplex PCR, and its TCRdb copy is limited to in-frame clones, with some not included. The sample contains approximately 260,000 clones, roughly a quarter of which appear only once. Sequencing was carried out using naive CD4+ T cells from blood. The receptors were gathered from a woman aged 30 to 39 with type 1 diabetes.

This clone was detected a few times. This chain uses TRBV30 with TRBJ1-1; 8 bases line up with TRBD1. The CDR3 extends over 11 amino acids. Germline-derived CDR1 and CDR2 are GTSNPN and SVGIG (reference sequence). Trimming removed 3 bases from V and 11 bases from J; junction bases left unmatched: 5. CDR3 loop: CAWSGQGTAFF. Written as DNA, the CDR3 is TGTGCCTGGAGCGGACAGGGAACCGCTTTCTTT.

The gene calls are TRBV11-2 and TRBJ2-1; 9 bases agree with TRBD2. The CDR3 contains 16 residues. Germline CDR1 reads SGHAT; CDR2 reads FQNNGV. The V segment lost 5 bases and the J segment 4 bases; nucleotides outside the gene matches: 9. The CDR3 region is CASSRGSGRSYNEQFF. CDR3 nucleotides: TGTGCCAGCAGCCGTGGCAGCGGGAGGTCTTACAATGAGCAGTTCTTC. Using reference TRBV11-2 and TRBJ2-1 for the parts outside the CDR3, the full variable domain is EAGVAQSPRYKIIEKRQSVAFWCNPISGHATLYWYQQILGQGPKLLIQFQNNGVVDDSQLPKDRFSAERLKGVDSTLKIQPAKLEDSAVYLCASSRGSGRSYNEQFFGPGTRLTVL.

This sequence joins TRBV5-4 and TRBJ1-2; D is possibly TRBD1 (6 bases). V lost 5 bases to trimming and J lost 7 bases, with 18 bases between them. The CDR3 length is 14 residues. The V gene's germline CDR1 is SGHNT and CDR2 YYREEE (reference sequence). The CDR3, as DNA: TGTGCCAGCAGATACATCGGGGGGCTGTTTGGCTACACCTTC. It codes for CASRYIGGLFGYTF.

This clone showed up just a few times. V and J are TRBV11-2 and TRBJ2-5, with TRBD1 matching 8 bases. With 6 bases clipped from V and 4 bases from J, the junction kept 1 base outside the gene matches. Germline V gene sequence: CDR1 SGHAT, CDR2 FQNNGV. This CDR3 has 12 residues. For the CDR3, the DNA is TGTGCCAGCAGTACAGGGGGAGAGACCCAGTACTTC. Its translation: CASSTGGETQYF.

This clone occurred a few times. CDR3 nucleotides: TGTGCCAGCAGTTGGACAGCCAGCTCCTACGAGCAGTACTTC. Translated: CASSWTASSYEQYF. V usage is TRBV6-6 and J usage is TRBJ2-7; a weak D match, TRBD1 (6 bases). V lost 4 bases to trimming and J lost 0 bases, with 10 bases between them. Germline-derived CDR1 and CDR2 are MNHNY and SVGAGI (reference sequence). This CDR3 contains 14 residues.

The genes are TRBV6-5 and TRBJ1-5, with D unclear. V lost 5 bases, J lost 7 bases, and 18 bases lay in between. The CDR3 runs to 15 residues. CDR1 is MNHEY, CDR2 SVGAGI, per germline. The CDR3 loop is CASSPSGGPLQPQHF. CDR3 nucleotides: TGTGCCAGCAGTCCCTCCGGCGGCCCTCTCCAGCCCCAGCATTTT.

The CDR3 DNA is TGTGCCAGCAGCTTCGGTGGCACCATGGGCTATCAGCCCCAGCATTTT. Residues: CASSFGGTMGYQPQHF. This chain links TRBV7-2 with TRBJ1-5; D gene ambiguous. The V and J ends lost 3 bases and 5 bases respectively, with 17 bases between them. The CDR3 sequence is 16 residues long. Per germline, CDR1 SGHTA and CDR2 FQGNSA.

This clone was seen a handful of times. The chain couples TRBV15 to TRBJ2-5; possibly TRBD1 for D (6 bases). Germline V gene lookup returns CDR1 LNHNV and CDR2 YYDKDF (reference sequence). The V end was cut by 4 bases, the J end by 5 bases, with 20 bases between. The CDR3 spans 16 residues. The DNA for the CDR3 is TGTGCCACCAGCAAGACCCGGGCCAGGGGTGGGGAGACCCAGTACTTC. Translated, it gives CATSKTRARGGETQYF.

This clone has a handful of counts. The chain uses TRBV7-2 and TRBJ2-1; D is unresolved. Trimming left V 2 bases short and J 7 bases short, with 15 bases between. The CDR3 spans 15 residues. Germline assignment: CDR1 SGHTA and CDR2 FQGNSA. CDR3 sequence (DNA): TGTGCCAGCAGCTTAATCGATACCCCCGGGAATGAGCAGTTCTTC. Protein sequence: CASSLIDTPGNEQFF.

This clone showed up just a few times. The chain has TRBV29-1 and TRBJ2-7, with TRBD1 as a possible D gene (6 bases). Deletions cut 0 bases from V and 10 bases from J, with 19 bases between. This CDR3 has 14 residues. CDR1 is SQVTM and CDR2 is ANQGSEA in the germline V gene. CDR3 residues: CSVEEGRTTGFQYF. The CDR3 DNA reads TGCAGCGTTGAAGAGGGAAGGACAACAGGGTTCCAGTACTTC.

This chain connects TRBV29-1 to TRBJ2-7; D perhaps matches TRBD2 (5 bases). There are 11 residues in the CDR3. Trimming left V 4 bases short and J 6 bases short, with 10 bases between. CDR1 and CDR2 from the germline V gene are SQVTM and ANQGSEA. CDR3 nucleotides: TGCAGCGTTGGAGGGTACGGCGAGCAGTACTTC. Protein product: CSVGGYGEQYF.

This sequence joins TRBV30 and TRBJ1-1, with 9 bases matching TRBD1. Germline V gene data show CDR1 as GTSNPN and CDR2 as SVGIG (reference sequence). The CDR3 is made up of 16 amino acids. The junction had 10 bases not matched to a gene; V was cut back by 1 base and J by 4 bases. CDR3 in amino acids: CAWSGGTGRLGTEAFF. As DNA, the CDR3 is TGTGCCTGGAGTGGCGGGACAGGGCGTTTGGGCACTGAAGCTTTCTTT.

The chain uses TRBV5-4 and TRBJ1-2; no firm D call. The CDR3 runs 12 residues. Germline V gene lookup returns CDR1 SGHNT and CDR2 YYREEE (reference sequence). Trimming stripped 0 bases from V and 7 bases from J, with 7 bases between. CDR3 in amino acids: CASSLDISGYTF. DNA of the CDR3: TGTGCCAGCAGCTTGGATATCTCTGGCTACACCTTC.

V and J are TRBV11-3 and TRBJ2-1, with TRBD1 matching 7 bases. The trim removed 5 bases at V and 0 bases at J, leaving 16 bases unmatched. From germline, CDR1 is SGHNT and CDR2 YENEEA. The length of the CDR3 is 19 residues. CDR3 loop: CASSPPGQLSRSSYNEQFF. The CDR3 DNA reads as TGTGCCAGCAGCCCACCGGGACAGCTATCGCGTAGCTCCTACAATGAGCAGTTCTTC. Based on the CDR3 plus reference TRBV11-3 and TRBJ2-1, the full variable domain is EAGVVQSPRYKIIEKKQPVAFWCNPISGHNTLYWYLQNLGQGPELLIRYENEEAVDDSQLPKDRFSAERLKGVDSTLKIQPAELGDSAVYLCASSPPGQLSRSSYNEQFFGPGTRLTVL.

V and J are TRBV25-1 and TRBJ1-5; tentatively, D is TRBD1 (6 bases). The germline V and J ends were trimmed by 3 bases and 6 bases, with 12 bases remaining between them. The CDR3 sequence is 14 residues long. CDR1 and CDR2 from the germline V gene are MGHDK and SYGVNS. CDR3 nucleotides: TGTGCCAGCAGTGACGGGGGCGGGAGTCAGCCCCAGCATTTT. It is translated as CASSDGGGSQPQHF.

V gene TRBV5-4 combines with J gene TRBJ2-5; 11 bases line up with TRBD1. The CDR3 is made up of 15 amino acids. J was trimmed by 5 bases and V by 4 bases; bases with no gene match: 7. In germline, CDR1 is SGHNT, CDR2 YYREEE (reference sequence). The CDR3 bases are TGTGCCAGCAGCACGGGACAGGGGGAATGGGAGACCCAGTACTTC. Translated: CASSTGQGEWETQYF.

This chain joins TRBV4-2 and TRBJ2-6; 8 bases map to TRBD1. The length of the CDR3 is 19 residues. V lost 0 bases and J lost 3; bases outside the gene matches: 10. Germline-derived CDR1 and CDR2 are LGHNA and YNFKEQ. In nucleotides, the CDR3 is TGTGCCAGCAGCCAAGATCAGGGCCAGGGGGCGCGTGGGGCCAACGTCCTGACTTTC. Amino acid sequence: CASSQDQGQGARGANVLTF.

The V call is TRBV30, the J call TRBJ1-1; possibly TRBD1 for D (6 bases). The germline V gene has CDR1 GTSNPN and CDR2 SVGIG (reference sequence). V lost 0 bases and J lost 6, with 8 bases in between. The CDR3 runs 12 residues. CDR3 coding DNA: TGTGCCTGGAGTGTACAGGGCGCTGAAGCTTTCTTT. Protein: CAWSVQGAEAFF.

The table lists this clone with a few counts. The chain joins TRBV30 to TRBJ1-1, with D perhaps matching TRBD1 (5 bases). There are 13 residues in the CDR3. V was cut by 8 bases and J by 8 bases, with 21 bases left in between. CDR1 is GTSNPN and CDR2 is SVGIG in the germline V gene (reference sequence). The CDR3 sequence: CAGGLRGLVEAFF. The DNA for the CDR3 is TGTGCCGGGGGTCTTCGGGGACTCGTGGAAGCTTTCTTT.

V usage is TRBV18 and J usage is TRBJ2-3; tentatively, D is TRBD2 (6 bases). The germline V gene has CDR1 KGHSH and CDR2 LQKENI. The CDR3 runs to 15 residues. Trimming shortened V by 3 bases and J by 0 bases, and 10 bases separated the two germline ends. CDR3 region: CASSPPGESTDTQYF. The CDR3 DNA follows: TGTGCCAGCTCACCTCCGGGGGAAAGCACAGATACGCAGTATTTT.

Details on this clone: At one of its ends the junction is not consistent with the germline gene, which may arise from a read error. The chain joins TRBV18 to TRBJ1-2; possibly TRBD1 for D (5 bases). Germline CDR1 is KGHSH and CDR2 is LQKENI. The CDR3 totals 13 residues. The CDR3 DNA sequence: TGTGCCAGCTCCCCACAGGAGAACTATGGCTACACCTTC. As protein: CASSPQENYGYTF.